A single sample is the source of the 19 T cell receptor beta chains below, sequenced in a study of PD-1 blockade in classical Hodgkin lymphoma. In every patient, relapse followed autologous stem cell transplantation, while exposure to brentuximab vedotin differed. Libraries were prepared by immunoSEQ multiplex PCR; TCRdb keeps only in-frame clonotypes and omits some of them. The data show 130,000 to 150,000 clones, about four fifths seen once. This material consisted of peripheral blood mononuclear cells (PBMCs), taken before the second cycle of nivolumab. These receptors were obtained from a human donor with classical Hodgkin lymphoma.

This rearrangement joins TRBV5-1 to TRBJ2-5; tentative D call: TRBD1 (6 bases). The germline CDR1 and CDR2 sequences are SGHRS and YFSETQ. The V and J ends lost 7 bases and 5 bases respectively, with 18 bases between them. This CDR3 has 14 amino acids. The CDR3 sequence: CASGLKTGSETQYF. The CDR3 DNA reads as TGCGCCAGCGGACTTAAGACAGGCTCCGAGACCCAGTACTTC.

This clone was seen only a few times. The V gene is TRBV4-2, the J gene TRBJ1-3; 10 bases match TRBD1. CDR3 length equals 15 residues. J was trimmed by 6 bases and V by 1 base; bases with no gene match: 3. Germline V gene data show CDR1 as LGHNA and CDR2 as YNFKEQ. CDR3 DNA: TGTGCCAGCAGCCAAGGAGGGACAGGGGCAAACACCATATATTTT. As protein: CASSQGGTGANTIYF.

The V gene is TRBV11-2, the J gene TRBJ1-2; D uncertain. The CDR3 is 13 amino acids. The germline V and J ends were trimmed by 1 base and 3 bases, with 6 bases remaining between them. Germline V lookup: CDR1 SGHAT, CDR2 FQNNGV. In DNA form, the CDR3 reads TGTGCCAGCAGCTTAGCGGGGTACTATGGCTACACCTTC. Translating gives CASSLAGYYGYTF.

Comment on this clone: The junction departs from the called germline gene at one end, perhaps through a read error. The J gene is TRBJ2-2, the V gene TRBV5-6; tentatively, D is TRBD1 (6 bases). Germline CDR1 is SGHDT and CDR2 is YYEEEE. This CDR3 is built from 15 residues. DNA of the CDR3: TGTGTCAGCAGCTTGGTGGGACAGAACACCGGGGAGCTGTTTTTT. Its translation: CVSSLVGQNTGELFF. The variable domain in full, completed from reference TRBV5-6 and TRBJ2-2, reads DAGVTQSPTHLIKTRGQQVTLRCSPKSGHDTVSWYQQALGQGPQFIFQYYEEEERQRGNFPDRFSGHQFPNYSSELNVNALLLGDSALYLCVSSLVGQNTGELFFGEGSRLTVL.

The chain has TRBV2 and TRBJ1-2, with D maybe TRBD1 (5 bases). Germline CDR1 reads SNHLY; CDR2 reads FYNNEI. The CDR3 consists of 14 residues. Trimming stripped 5 bases from V and 4 bases from J, with 14 bases between. For the CDR3, the DNA is TGTGCCAGCAGTCCAAGGAGGGACGTCTATGGCTACACCTTC. This translates into CASSPRRDVYGYTF.

The V gene is TRBV27, the J gene TRBJ2-7; 10 bases are a match to TRBD1. Germline-derived CDR1 and CDR2 are MNHEY and SMNVEV (reference sequence). The CDR3 spans 16 residues. The V and J ends lost 5 bases and 3 bases, in that order; junction bases with no gene match: 10. The DNA of the CDR3 is TGTGCCAGCAGTCCCTCGACAGGGGGCGGATTCTACGAGCAGTACTTC. Amino acid sequence: CASSPSTGGGFYEQYF.

The V gene is TRBV29-1, the J gene TRBJ2-1; D may be TRBD2 (5 bases). Germline V gene sequence: CDR1 SQVTM, CDR2 ANQGSEA. This CDR3 is 14 amino acids long. CDR3 in amino acids: CSPRGESSYNEQFF. As DNA, the CDR3 is TGCAGTCCCCGTGGGGAGTCCTCCTACAATGAGCAGTTCTTC.

This chain connects TRBV5-6 to TRBJ2-4; D is ambiguous. In germline, CDR1 is SGHDT, CDR2 YYEEEE. The CDR3 spans 16 residues. Trimming took off 1 base at V and 7 bases at J, with 18 bases between the two ends. The CDR3 region is CASSLSPPWDWNIQYF. CDR3 bases: TGTGCCAGCAGCTTGAGTCCCCCCTGGGATTGGAACATTCAGTACTTC.

The genes are TRBV27 and TRBJ1-4; the D is unclear. Germline assignment: CDR1 MNHEY and CDR2 SMNVEV (reference sequence). The CDR3 is 16 amino acids. V gave up 5 bases and J gave up 5 bases, with 18 bases separating them. The CDR3 nucleotides read TGTGCCAGCAGTCCGCTAGACTTATCGGGGAATGAAAAACTGTTTTTT. It is translated as CASSPLDLSGNEKLFF.

The chain carries TRBV5-1 and TRBJ2-1, with 14 positions matching TRBD2. Germline CDR1 reads SGHRS; CDR2 reads YFSETQ. The CDR3 is made up of 15 amino acids. V lost 4 bases to trimming and J lost 7 bases; unmatched junction nucleotides: 4. This CDR3 is CASSTGTSGSNEQFF. DNA of the CDR3: TGCGCCAGCAGCACCGGGACTAGCGGGAGTAATGAGCAGTTCTTC.

The chain couples TRBV7-6 to TRBJ2-7; 11 bases are shared with TRBD1. Germline CDR1 is SGHVS and CDR2 is FNYEAQ. Trimming at V came to 5 bases and at J to 4 bases, leaving 7 bases not matched to a gene. The CDR3 consists of 15 residues. The CDR3 reads CASSPGQGARYEQYF. CDR3 in DNA: TGTGCCAGCAGCCCCGGACAGGGGGCTAGGTACGAGCAGTACTTC.

The DNA of the CDR3 is TGTGCCAGCAGTTTCGTCCCGACAGGGGGCACCTACGAGCAGTACTTC. Its protein product is CASSFVPTGGTYEQYF. This chain joins TRBV6-5 and TRBJ2-7, with 10 bases aligning to TRBD1. After removal of 4 bases from V and 2 bases from J, the junction contained 8 bases not matched to a gene. The CDR3 runs 16 residues. Germline V gene sequence: CDR1 MNHEY, CDR2 SVGAGI.

The chain links TRBV7-2 to TRBJ2-7; 7 positions match TRBD2. CDR1 SGHTA and CDR2 FQGNSA come from the germline V gene. The CDR3 loop spans 12 amino acids. V gave up 2 bases and J gave up 8 bases; unmatched junction bases: 3. The CDR3 DNA sequence: TGTGCCAGCAGCTTAACGGGGGGACAGCAGTACTTC. Its protein product is CASSLTGGQQYF.

The J gene is TRBJ2-3, the V gene TRBV7-8, with no clear D. Germline lookup yields CDR1 SGHVS and CDR2 FQNEAQ. Trimming removed 1 base at V and 4 bases at J, with 6 bases between. The CDR3 is 13 residues long. The CDR3 loop is CASSLGVPDTQYF. CDR3 bases: TGTGCCAGCAGCTTAGGTGTGCCAGATACGCAGTATTTT. Full variable domain (missing parts from reference TRBV7-8 and TRBJ2-3): GAGVSQSPRYKVAKRGQDVALRCDPISGHVSLFWYQQALGQGPEFLTYFQNEAQLDKSGLPSDRFFAERPEGSVSTLKIQRTQQEDSAVYLCASSLGVPDTQYFGPGTRLTVL.

The table lists this clone with a few counts. The chain links TRBV19 to TRBJ1-2; 7 bases map to TRBD1. This CDR3 spans 14 amino acids. Looked up from germline, CDR1 is LNHDA and CDR2 is SQIVND (reference sequence). V shed 4 bases, J shed 5 bases, and the junction held 7 bases outside the gene matches. CDR3 sequence: CASSTWTGDYGYTF. The CDR3 bases are TGTGCCAGTAGTACCTGGACAGGAGATTATGGCTACACCTTC. Looking up the rest from reference TRBV19 and TRBJ1-2 gives the full variable domain: DGGITQSPKYLFRKEGQNVTLSCEQNLNHDAMYWYRQDPGQGLRLIYYSQIVNDFQKGDIAEGYSVSREKKESFPLTVTSAQKNPTAFYLCASSTWTGDYGYTFGSGTRLTVV.

About this clone: The same CDR3 also results from other DNA sequences found in this sample. The chain links TRBV11-2 to TRBJ2-3; D perhaps matches TRBD1 (5 bases). V was shortened by 0 bases and J by 1 base, with 5 bases between the two germline ends. Germline V gives CDR1 SGHAT, CDR2 FQNNGV. The CDR3 is 14 residues long. The CDR3 DNA reads TGTGCCAGCAGCTTAGACAGGGGCACAGATACGCAGTATTTT. It yields the protein CASSLDRGTDTQYF. The full variable domain, completed using reference TRBV11-2 and TRBJ2-3, is EAGVAQSPRYKIIEKRQSVAFWCNPISGHATLYWYQQILGQGPKLLIQFQNNGVVDDSQLPKDRFSAERLKGVDSTLKIQPAKLEDSAVYLCASSLDRGTDTQYFGPGTRLTVL.

The gene calls are TRBV7-9 and TRBJ1-1, with a tentative D call TRBD1 (6 bases). CDR3 length equals 14 residues. Germline lookup yields CDR1 SEHNR and CDR2 FQNEAQ (reference sequence). The germline V and J ends were trimmed by 5 bases and 0 bases, with 10 bases remaining between them. The CDR3 DNA reads TGTGCCAGCAGCCCACAGGGTATGAACACTGAAGCTTTCTTT. This translates into CASSPQGMNTEAFF.

The chain employs TRBV5-1 and TRBJ2-1; a possible D gene is TRBD2 (5 bases). The ends were cut back, 0 bases at V and 0 bases at J, with 10 bases in the middle. The CDR3 has 16 amino acids. Germline V gene lookup returns CDR1 SGHRS and CDR2 YFSETQ. CDR3 residues: CASSLGRGFSYNEQFF. The CDR3, as DNA: TGCGCCAGCAGCTTGGGACGCGGGTTCTCCTACAATGAGCAGTTCTTC.

The CDR3 reads CASSPGTTFRHEQYF. The DNA of the CDR3 is TGTGCCAGCTCGCCCGGGACTACCTTTAGGCACGAGCAGTACTTC. This chain connects TRBV18 to TRBJ2-7; TRBD2 aligns across 7 bases. The CDR3 covers 15 residues. V dropped 6 bases and J dropped 5; count of bases not matched to a gene: 13. Germline V CDR1 and CDR2: KGHSH, LQKENI.